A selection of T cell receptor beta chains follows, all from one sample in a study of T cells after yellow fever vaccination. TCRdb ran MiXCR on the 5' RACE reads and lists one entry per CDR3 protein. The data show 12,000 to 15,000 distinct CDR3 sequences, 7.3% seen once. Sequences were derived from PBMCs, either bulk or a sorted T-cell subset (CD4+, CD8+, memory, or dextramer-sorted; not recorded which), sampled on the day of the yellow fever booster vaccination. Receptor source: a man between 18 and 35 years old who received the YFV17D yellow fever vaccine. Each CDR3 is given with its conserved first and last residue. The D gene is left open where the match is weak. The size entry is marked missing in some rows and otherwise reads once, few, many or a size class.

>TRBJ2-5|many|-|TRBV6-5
CASSYRWRGLGETQYF
TGTGCCAGCAGTTACCGGTGGAGGGGGCTTGGAGAGACCCAGTACTTC
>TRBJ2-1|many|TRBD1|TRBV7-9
CASSPRGTGHNEQFF
TGTGCCAGCAGCCCCCGAGGGACAGGGCACAATGAGCAGTTCTTC
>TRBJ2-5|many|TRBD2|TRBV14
CASSQGNLPGGEETQYF
TGTGCCAGCAGCCAAGGGAATCTTCCGGGAGGGGAAGAGACCCAGTACTTC
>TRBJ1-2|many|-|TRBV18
CASSPNQGRGDGYTF
TGTGCCAGCTCACCAAATCAGGGGAGGGGAGATGGCTACACCTTC
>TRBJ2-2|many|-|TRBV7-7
CASSLEGRGNTGELFF
TGTGCCAGCAGCTTAGAAGGCAGGGGTAACACCGGGGAGCTGTTTTTT
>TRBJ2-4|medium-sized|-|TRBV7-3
CASSRGAGNIQYF
TGTGCCAGCAGCCGGGGGGCAGGGAACATTCAGTACTTC
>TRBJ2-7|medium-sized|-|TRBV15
CATSRDGGLAYEQYF
TGTGCCACCAGCAGAGATGGAGGCCTAGCCTACGAGCAGTACTTC
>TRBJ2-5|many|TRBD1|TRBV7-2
CASTTGGETQYF
TGTGCCAGCACCACAGGGGGAGAGACCCAGTACTTC
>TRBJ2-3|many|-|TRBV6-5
CASTPGQFYTDTQYF
TGTGCCAGCACCCCCGGACAGTTTTACACAGATACGCAGTATTTT
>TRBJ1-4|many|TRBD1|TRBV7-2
CASSFGQATNEKLFF
TGTGCCAGCAGCTTCGGACAGGCAACTAATGAAAAACTGTTTTTT
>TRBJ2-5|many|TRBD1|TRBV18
CASSPLGSGQGQETQYF
TGTGCCAGCTCACCACTCGGGTCGGGACAGGGCCAAGAGACCCAGTACTTC
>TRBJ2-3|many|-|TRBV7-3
CASSPLGWMNTQYF
TGTGCCAGCAGCCCGCTGGGATGGATGAATACGCAGTATTTT
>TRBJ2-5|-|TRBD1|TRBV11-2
CASSLETGVQETQYF
TGTGCCAGCAGCTTAGAGACAGGGGTGCAGGAGACCCAGTACTTC
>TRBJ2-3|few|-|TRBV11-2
CASRLALANTQYF
TGTGCCAGCAGATTAGCTCTCGCCAATACGCAGTATTTT
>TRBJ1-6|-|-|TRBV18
CACRADQDSPVHF
TGTGCCTGCCGGGCGGACCAGGATTCACCCGTCCACTTT
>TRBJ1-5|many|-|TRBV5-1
CASSLDGTSNQPQHF
TGCGCCAGCAGCTTGGACGGTACAAGCAATCAGCCCCAGCATTTT
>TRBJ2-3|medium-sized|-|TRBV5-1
CASSPDRTDTQYF
TGCGCCAGCAGCCCCGACCGCACAGATACGCAGTATTTT
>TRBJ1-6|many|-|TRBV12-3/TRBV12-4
CASSPPFTPLHF
TGTGCCAGCAGTCCCCCTTTTACACCCCTCCACTTT
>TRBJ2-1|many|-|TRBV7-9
CASSFQRLYNEQFF
TGTGCCAGCAGCTTCCAGCGGCTCTACAATGAGCAGTTCTTC
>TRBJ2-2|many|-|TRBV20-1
CSASPGGELFF
TGCAGTGCTAGTCCCGGCGGGGAGCTGTTTTTT
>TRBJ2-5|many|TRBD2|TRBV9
CASSVTSGLAGAETQYF
TGTGCCAGCAGCGTAACCTCGGGGCTAGCGGGGGCAGAGACCCAGTACTTC
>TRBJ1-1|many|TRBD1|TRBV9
CASSAVDRGWTEAFF
TGTGCCAGCAGCGCCGTCGACAGGGGTTGGACTGAAGCTTTCTTT
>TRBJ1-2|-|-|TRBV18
CASSPWQGSHGYTF
TGTGCCAGCTCACCATGGCAGGGTTCCCATGGCTACACCTTC
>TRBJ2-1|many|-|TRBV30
CAWSVKGRRQFF
TGTGCCTGGAGTGTAAAAGGGCGTCGGCAGTTCTTC
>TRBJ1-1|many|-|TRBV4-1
CASSHPGRGDTEAFF
TGCGCCAGCAGCCACCCAGGGCGGGGAGACACTGAAGCTTTCTTT
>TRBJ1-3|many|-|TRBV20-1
CSASLRGENTIYF
TGCAGTGCTAGCCTCCGGGGAGAGAACACCATATATTTT
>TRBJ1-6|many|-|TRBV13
CASSQARGGPLHF
TGTGCCAGCAGCCAAGCCCGGGGGGGGCCCCTCCACTTT
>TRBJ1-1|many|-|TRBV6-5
CASQDPNTEAFF
TGTGCCAGCCAAGACCCCAACACTGAAGCTTTCTTT